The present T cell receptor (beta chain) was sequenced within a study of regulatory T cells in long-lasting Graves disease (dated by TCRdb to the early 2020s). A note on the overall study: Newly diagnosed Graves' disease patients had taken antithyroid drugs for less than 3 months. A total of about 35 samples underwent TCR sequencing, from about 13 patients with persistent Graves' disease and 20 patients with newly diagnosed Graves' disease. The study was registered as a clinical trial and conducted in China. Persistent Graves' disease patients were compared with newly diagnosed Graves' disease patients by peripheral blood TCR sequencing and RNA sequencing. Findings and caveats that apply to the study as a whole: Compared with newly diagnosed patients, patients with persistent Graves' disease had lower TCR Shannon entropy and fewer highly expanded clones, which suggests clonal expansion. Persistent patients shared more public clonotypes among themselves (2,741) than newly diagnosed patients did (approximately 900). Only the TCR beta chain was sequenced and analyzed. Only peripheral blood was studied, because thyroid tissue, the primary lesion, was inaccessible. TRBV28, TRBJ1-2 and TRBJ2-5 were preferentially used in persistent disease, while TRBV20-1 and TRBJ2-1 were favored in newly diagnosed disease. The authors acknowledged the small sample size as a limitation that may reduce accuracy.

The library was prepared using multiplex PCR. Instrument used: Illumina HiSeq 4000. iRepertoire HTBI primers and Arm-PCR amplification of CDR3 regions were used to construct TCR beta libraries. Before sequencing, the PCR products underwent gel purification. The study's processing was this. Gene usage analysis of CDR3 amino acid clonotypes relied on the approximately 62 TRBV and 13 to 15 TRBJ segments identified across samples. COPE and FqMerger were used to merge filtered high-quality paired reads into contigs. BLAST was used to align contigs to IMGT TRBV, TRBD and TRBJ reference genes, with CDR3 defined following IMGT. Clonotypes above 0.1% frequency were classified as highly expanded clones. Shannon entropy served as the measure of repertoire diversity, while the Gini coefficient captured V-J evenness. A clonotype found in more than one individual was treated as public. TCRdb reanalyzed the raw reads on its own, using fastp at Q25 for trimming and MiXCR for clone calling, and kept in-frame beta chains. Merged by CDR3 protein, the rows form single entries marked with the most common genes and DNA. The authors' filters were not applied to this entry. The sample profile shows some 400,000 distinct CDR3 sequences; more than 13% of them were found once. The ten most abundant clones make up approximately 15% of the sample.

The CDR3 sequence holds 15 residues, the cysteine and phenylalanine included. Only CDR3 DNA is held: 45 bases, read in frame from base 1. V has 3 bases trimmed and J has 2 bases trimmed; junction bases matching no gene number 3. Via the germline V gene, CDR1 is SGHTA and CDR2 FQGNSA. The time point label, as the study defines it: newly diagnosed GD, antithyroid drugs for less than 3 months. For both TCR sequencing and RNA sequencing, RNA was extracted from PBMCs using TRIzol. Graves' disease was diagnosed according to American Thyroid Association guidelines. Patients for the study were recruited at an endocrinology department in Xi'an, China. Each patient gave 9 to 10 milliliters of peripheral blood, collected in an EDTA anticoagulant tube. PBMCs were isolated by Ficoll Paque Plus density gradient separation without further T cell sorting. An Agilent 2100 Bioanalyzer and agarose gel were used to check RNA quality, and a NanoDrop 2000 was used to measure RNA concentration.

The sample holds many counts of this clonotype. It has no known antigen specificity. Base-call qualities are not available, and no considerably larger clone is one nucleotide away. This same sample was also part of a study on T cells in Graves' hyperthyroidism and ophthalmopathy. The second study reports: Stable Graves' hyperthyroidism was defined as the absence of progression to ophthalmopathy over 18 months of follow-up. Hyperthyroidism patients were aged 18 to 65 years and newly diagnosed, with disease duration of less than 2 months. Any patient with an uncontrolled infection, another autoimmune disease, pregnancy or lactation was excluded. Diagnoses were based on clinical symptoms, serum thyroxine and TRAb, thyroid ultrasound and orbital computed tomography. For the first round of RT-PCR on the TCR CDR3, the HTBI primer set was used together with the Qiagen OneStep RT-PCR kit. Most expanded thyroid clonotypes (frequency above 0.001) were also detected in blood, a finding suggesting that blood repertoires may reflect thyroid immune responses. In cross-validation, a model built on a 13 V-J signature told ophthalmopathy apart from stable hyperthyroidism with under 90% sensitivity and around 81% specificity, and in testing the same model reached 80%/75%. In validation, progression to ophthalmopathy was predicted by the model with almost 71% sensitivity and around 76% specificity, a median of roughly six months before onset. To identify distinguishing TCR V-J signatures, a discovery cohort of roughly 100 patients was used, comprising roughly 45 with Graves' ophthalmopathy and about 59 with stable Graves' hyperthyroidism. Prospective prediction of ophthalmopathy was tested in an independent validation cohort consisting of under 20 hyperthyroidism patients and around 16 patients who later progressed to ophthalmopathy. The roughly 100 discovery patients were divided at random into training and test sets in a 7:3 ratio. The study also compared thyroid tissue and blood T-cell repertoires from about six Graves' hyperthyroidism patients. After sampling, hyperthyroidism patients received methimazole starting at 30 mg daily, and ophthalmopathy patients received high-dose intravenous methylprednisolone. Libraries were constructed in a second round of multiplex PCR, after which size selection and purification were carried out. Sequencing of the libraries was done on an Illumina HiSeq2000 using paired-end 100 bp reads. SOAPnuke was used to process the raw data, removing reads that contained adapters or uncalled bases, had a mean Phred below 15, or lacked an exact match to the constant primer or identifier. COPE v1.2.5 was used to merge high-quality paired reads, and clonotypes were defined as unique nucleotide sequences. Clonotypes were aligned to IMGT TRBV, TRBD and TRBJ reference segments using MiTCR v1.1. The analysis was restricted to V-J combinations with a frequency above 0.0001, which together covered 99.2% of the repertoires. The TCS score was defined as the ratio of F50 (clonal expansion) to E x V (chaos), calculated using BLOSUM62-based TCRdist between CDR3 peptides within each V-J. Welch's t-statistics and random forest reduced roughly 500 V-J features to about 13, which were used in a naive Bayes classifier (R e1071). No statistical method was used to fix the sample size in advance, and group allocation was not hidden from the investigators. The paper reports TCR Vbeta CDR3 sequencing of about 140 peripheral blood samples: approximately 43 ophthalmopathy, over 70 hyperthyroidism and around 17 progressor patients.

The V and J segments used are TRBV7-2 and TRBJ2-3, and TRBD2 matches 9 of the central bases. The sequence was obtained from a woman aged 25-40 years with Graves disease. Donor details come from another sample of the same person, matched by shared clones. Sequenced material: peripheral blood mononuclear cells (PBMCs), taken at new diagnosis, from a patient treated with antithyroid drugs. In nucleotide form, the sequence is TGTGCCAGCAGCTTGACTAGCGGACCCACAGATACGCAGTATTTT. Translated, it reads CASSLTSGPTDTQYF.